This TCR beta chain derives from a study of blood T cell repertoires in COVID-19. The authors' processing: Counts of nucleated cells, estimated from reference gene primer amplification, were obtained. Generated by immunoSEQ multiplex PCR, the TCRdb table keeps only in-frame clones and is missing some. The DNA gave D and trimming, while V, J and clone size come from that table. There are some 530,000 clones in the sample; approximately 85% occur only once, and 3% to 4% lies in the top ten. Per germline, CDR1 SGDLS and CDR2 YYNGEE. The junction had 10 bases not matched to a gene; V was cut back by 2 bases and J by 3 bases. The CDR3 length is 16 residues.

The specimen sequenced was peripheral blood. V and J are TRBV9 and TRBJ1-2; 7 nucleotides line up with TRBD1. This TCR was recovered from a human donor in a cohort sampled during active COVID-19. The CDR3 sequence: CASSVSVPQGDYGYTF. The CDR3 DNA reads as TGTGCCAGCAGCGTGTCGGTTCCCCAGGGGGACTATGGCTACACCTTC.